This TCR beta chain originates from a study of CD8+CD57+ T cells in acquired aplastic anemia. Study-wide background: When averaged, DNA from sorted CD4+ and CD8+ cells came to about 3 ug.

Genomic DNA templated the TCR beta VDJ and CDR3 profiling. TCRdb used MiXCR to reprocess the reads, holding one entry per CDR3 protein. This table has 400,000 to 600,000 distinct CDR3 sequences, around a third appearing once. By flow cytometry, patients selected for sequencing had shown an expansion of CD8+CD57+ cells. The CDR3 has 15 amino acids. The germline gives CDR1 SNHLY, CDR2 FYNNEI. The sample consisted of sorted CD4+, CD8+, or CD8+CD57+ T cells (not recorded which) from PBMCs. The chain recombines TRBV2 with TRBJ1-5; D may be TRBD1 or TRBD2 (5 bases each). The J call is in doubt because the DNA end fits TRBJ2-3 better. This clonotype originated in a human donor with aplastic anemia. CDR3 loop: CASSPTGGGNQPQYF. The DNA for the CDR3 is TGTGCCAGCTCACCAACAGGAGGTGGAAATCAGCCCCAGTATTTT.